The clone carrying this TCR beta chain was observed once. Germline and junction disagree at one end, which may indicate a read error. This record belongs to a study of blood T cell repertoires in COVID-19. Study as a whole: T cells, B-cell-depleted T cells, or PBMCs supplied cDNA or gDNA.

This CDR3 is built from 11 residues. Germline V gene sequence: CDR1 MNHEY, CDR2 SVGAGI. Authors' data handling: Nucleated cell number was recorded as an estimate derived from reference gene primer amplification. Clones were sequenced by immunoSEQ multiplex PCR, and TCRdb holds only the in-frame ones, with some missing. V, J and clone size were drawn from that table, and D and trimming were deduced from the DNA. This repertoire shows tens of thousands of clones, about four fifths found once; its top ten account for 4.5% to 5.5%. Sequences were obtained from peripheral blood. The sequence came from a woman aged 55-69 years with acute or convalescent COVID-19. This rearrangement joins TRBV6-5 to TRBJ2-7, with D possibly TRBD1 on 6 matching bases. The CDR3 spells CGAGETYEQYF. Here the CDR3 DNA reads TGCGGGGCAGGGGAGACCTACGAGCAGTACTTC.